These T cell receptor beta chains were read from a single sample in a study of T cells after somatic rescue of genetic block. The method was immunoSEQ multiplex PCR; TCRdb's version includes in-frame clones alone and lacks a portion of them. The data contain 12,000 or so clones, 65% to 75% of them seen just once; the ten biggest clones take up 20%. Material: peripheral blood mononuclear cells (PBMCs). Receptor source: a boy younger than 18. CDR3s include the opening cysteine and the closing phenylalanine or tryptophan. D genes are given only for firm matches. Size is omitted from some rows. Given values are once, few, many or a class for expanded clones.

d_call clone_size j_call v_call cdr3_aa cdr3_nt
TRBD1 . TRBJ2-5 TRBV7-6 CASSYRQGQGKETQYF TGTGCCAGCAGCTACCGACAGGGACAGGGTAAAGAGACCCAGTACTTC
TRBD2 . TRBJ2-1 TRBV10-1 CASSESTTLAGVSYNEQFF TGCGCCAGCAGTGAGTCGACTACCTTAGCGGGAGTCTCCTACAATGAGCAGTTCTTC
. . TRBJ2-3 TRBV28 CASRPGTKHPTDTQYF TGTGCCAGCAGGCCCGGGACCAAGCATCCCACAGATACGCAGTATTTT
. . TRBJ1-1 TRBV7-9 CASSLIRGTEAFF TGTGCCAGCAGCTTAATCCGGGGGACTGAAGCTTTCTTT
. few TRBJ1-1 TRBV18 CASSTPGRLEAFF TGTGCCAGCTCAACCCCAGGACGCTTAGAAGCTTTCTTT
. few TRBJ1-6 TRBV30 CAWSVARAHSPLHF TGTGCCTGGAGTGTAGCGCGGGCCCATTCACCCCTCCACTTT
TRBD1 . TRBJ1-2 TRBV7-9 CASSLRDSYGYTF TGTGCCAGCAGCTTACGGGACAGCTATGGCTACACCTTC
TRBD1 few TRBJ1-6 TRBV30 CAWSVGTGVSPLHF TGTGCCTGGAGTGTAGGGACAGGGGTTTCACCCCTCCACTTT
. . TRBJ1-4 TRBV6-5 CASSYSQGAGEKLFF TGTGCCAGCAGTTACTCGCAAGGAGCAGGTGAAAAACTGTTTTTT
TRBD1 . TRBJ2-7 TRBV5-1 CASSLPTDRGLGNEQYF TGCGCCAGCAGCTTACCCACCGACAGGGGCCTAGGGAACGAGCAGTACTTC
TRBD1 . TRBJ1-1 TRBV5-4 CASSRDRERGTEAFF TGTGCCAGCAGCCGGGACAGGGAACGGGGCACTGAAGCTTTCTTT
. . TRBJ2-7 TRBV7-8 CASSLAGDRYEQYF TGTGCCAGCAGCTTAGCGGGGGATCGATACGAGCAGTACTTC
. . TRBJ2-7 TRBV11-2 CASSFIDEQYF TGTGCCAGCAGCTTTATAGACGAGCAGTACTTC
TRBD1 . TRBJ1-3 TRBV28 CASSIPGTDTGNTIYF TGTGCCAGCAGTATCCCCGGGACAGATACTGGAAACACCATATATTTT